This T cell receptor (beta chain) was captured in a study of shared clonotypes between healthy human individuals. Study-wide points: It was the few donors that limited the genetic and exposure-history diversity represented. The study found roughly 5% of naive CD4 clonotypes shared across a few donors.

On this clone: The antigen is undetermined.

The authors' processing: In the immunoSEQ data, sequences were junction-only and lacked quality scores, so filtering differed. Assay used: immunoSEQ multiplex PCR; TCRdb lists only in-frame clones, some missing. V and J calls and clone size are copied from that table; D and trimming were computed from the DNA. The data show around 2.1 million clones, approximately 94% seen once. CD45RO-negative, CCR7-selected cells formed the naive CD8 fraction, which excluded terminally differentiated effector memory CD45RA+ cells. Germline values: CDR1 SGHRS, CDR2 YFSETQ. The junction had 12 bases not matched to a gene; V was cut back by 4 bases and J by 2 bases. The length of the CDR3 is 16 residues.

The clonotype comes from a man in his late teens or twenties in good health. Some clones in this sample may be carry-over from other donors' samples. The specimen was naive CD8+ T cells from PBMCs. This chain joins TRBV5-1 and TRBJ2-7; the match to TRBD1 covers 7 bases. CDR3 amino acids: CASSVRVGQQTYEQYF. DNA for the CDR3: TGCGCCAGCAGCGTTCGTGTGGGACAGCAGACCTACGAGCAGTACTTC.